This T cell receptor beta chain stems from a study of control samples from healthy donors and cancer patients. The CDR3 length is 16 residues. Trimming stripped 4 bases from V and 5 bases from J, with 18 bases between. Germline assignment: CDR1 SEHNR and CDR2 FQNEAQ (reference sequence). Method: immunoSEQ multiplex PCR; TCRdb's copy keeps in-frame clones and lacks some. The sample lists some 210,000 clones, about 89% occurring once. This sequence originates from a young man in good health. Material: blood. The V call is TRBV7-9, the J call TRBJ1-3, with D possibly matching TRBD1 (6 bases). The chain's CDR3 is CASSSIRDNLRNTIYF. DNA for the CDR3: TGTGCCAGCAGCTCGATCCGGGACAACCTCCGAAACACCATATATTTT.